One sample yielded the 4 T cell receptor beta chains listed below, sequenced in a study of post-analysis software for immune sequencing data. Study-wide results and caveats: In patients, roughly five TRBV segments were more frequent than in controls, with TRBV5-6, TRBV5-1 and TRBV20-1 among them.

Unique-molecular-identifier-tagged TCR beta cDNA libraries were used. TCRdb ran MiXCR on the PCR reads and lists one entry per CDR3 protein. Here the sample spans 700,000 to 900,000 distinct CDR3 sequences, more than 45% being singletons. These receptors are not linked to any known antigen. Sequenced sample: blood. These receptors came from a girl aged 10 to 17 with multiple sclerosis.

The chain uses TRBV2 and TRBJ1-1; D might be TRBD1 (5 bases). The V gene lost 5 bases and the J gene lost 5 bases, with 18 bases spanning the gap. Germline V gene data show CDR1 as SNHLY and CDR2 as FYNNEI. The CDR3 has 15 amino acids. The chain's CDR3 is CASSPSTGALTEAFF. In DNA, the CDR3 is TGTGCCAGCAGTCCTTCCACTGGGGCCCTTACTGAAGCTTTCTTT.

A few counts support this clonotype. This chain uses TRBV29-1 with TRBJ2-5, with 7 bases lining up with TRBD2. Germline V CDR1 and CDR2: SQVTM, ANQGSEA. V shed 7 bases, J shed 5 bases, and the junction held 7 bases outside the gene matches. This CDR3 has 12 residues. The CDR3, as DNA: TGCAGCGCCCTCACTAGCGTGGAGACCCAGTACTTC. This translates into CSALTSVETQYF. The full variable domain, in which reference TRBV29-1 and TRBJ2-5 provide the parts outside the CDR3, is SAVISQKPSRDICQRGTSLTIQCQVDSQVTMMFWYRQQPGQSLTLIATANQGSEATYESGFVIDKFPISRPNLTFSTLTVSNMSPEDSSIYLCSALTSVETQYFGPGTRLLVL.

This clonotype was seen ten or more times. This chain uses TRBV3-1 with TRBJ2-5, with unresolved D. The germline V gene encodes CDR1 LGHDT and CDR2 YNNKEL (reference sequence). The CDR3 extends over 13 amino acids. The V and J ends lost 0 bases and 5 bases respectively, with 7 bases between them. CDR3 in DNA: TGTGCCAGCAGCCAAGATCGGATGGAGACCCAGTACTTC. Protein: CASSQDRMETQYF.

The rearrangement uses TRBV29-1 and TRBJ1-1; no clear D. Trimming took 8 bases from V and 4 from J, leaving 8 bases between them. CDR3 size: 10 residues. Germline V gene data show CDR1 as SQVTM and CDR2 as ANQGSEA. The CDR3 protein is CSTKGTEAFF. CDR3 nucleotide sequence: TGCAGCACTAAGGGCACTGAAGCTTTCTTT.